A selection of T cell receptor beta chains follows, all from one sample in a study of CD8+ T cells in alopecia areata. Profiled with immunoSEQ multiplex PCR; TCRdb holds only in-frame clones, not every one. The sample holds about 180,000 clones; 58% are singletons and the top ten take around 16%. The specimen was CD4+ T cells sorted from blood, collected at approximately week 60, from a patient treated with tofacitinib. The receptors stem from a human donor with alopecia areata. The CDR3 runs from the conserved cysteine through the conserved F or W. The order of the fields is CDR3 length, clone size, D gene, V gene, J gene, CDR3 protein, CDR3 DNA. The D gene is left open where the match is weak. The listing skips clone size in some rows; elsewhere it reads once, few, many or a size class.

length: 15
size: NA
D: NA
V: TRBV4-2
J: TRBJ1-1
CDR3: CASSQPGHMNTEAFF
DNA: TGTGCCAGCAGCCAACCGGGACATATGAACACTGAAGCTTTCTTT

length: 12
size: NA
D: NA
V: TRBV27
J: TRBJ2-7
CDR3: CASSFLGDEQYF
DNA: TGTGCCAGCAGTTTCTTAGGGGACGAGCAGTACTTC

length: 15
size: NA
D: NA
V: TRBV6-5
J: TRBJ1-1
CDR3: CASSYLGQGNTEAFF
DNA: TGTGCCAGCAGTTACTTGGGACAAGGGAACACTGAAGCTTTCTTT

length: 12
size: NA
D: NA
V: TRBV5-1
J: TRBJ2-1
CDR3: CASGPLGDEQFF
DNA: TGCGCCAGCGGACCCCTTGGGGATGAGCAGTTCTTC

length: 14
size: few
D: NA
V: TRBV4-1
J: TRBJ2-5
CDR3: CASSQGRLQETQYF
DNA: TGCGCCAGCAGCCAAGGCAGACTCCAAGAGACCCAGTACTTC

length: 13
size: few
D: NA
V: TRBV23-1
J: TRBJ2-7
CDR3: CASSRGGSYEQYF
DNA: TGCGCCAGCAGTCGTGGCGGCTCCTACGAGCAGTACTTC

length: 13
size: NA
D: NA
V: TRBV5-1
J: TRBJ1-1
CDR3: CASSPDQNTEAFF
DNA: TGCGCCAGCAGCCCAGACCAGAACACTGAAGCTTTCTTT

length: 14
size: NA
D: NA
V: TRBV4-2
J: TRBJ1-5
CDR3: CASSQGNGARSQHF
DNA: TGTGCCAGCAGCCAAGGAAACGGGGCGCGGTCGCAGCATTTT

length: 15
size: once
D: TRBD1
V: TRBV7-2
J: TRBJ2-7
CDR3: CASSLAGTGKYEQYF
DNA: TGTGCCAGCAGCTTAGCTGGGACAGGGAAGTACGAGCAGTACTTC

length: 18
size: NA
D: TRBD2
V: TRBV4-1
J: TRBJ2-2
CDR3: CASSQDTPGLANTGELFF
DNA: TGCGCCAGCAGCCAAGATACCCCGGGACTAGCTAACACCGGGGAGCTGTTTTTT

length: 12
size: once
D: NA
V: TRBV29-1
J: TRBJ2-7
CDR3: CSVEGGSDEQYF
DNA: TGCAGCGTTGAAGGGGGGAGCGACGAGCAGTACTTC

length: 15
size: few
D: TRBD2
V: TRBV28
J: TRBJ2-7
CDR3: CASSLLPGGHYEQYF
DNA: TGTGCCAGCAGCCTACTCCCGGGGGGGCACTACGAGCAGTACTTC

length: 14
size: NA
D: TRBD1
V: TRBV7-9
J: TRBJ1-2
CDR3: CASSVTGGVYGYTF
DNA: TGTGCCAGCAGCGTCACAGGGGGAGTTTATGGCTACACCTTC

length: 14
size: NA
D: TRBD1
V: TRBV5-1
J: TRBJ1-2
CDR3: CASSDTTGGYGYTF
DNA: TGCGCCAGCAGCGACACCACAGGGGGCTATGGCTACACCTTC

length: 14
size: few
D: NA
V: TRBV29-1
J: TRBJ1-3
CDR3: CSVDGQISGNTIYF
DNA: TGCAGCGTTGATGGACAGATCTCTGGAAACACCATATATTTT

length: 14
size: NA
D: NA
V: TRBV6-1
J: TRBJ1-2
CDR3: CASRAGGNDYGYTF
DNA: TGTGCCAGCAGAGCCGGGGGCAATGACTATGGCTACACCTTC

length: 17
size: NA
D: TRBD2
V: TRBV7-2
J: TRBJ2-7
CDR3: CASSPGRGRENSYEQYF
DNA: TGTGCCAGCAGCCCGGGGAGGGGAAGAGAGAACTCCTACGAGCAGTACTTC

length: 12
size: few
D: NA
V: TRBV19
J: TRBJ1-2
CDR3: CASNQLAGGYTF
DNA: TGTGCCAGTAATCAGTTGGCGGGCGGCTACACCTTC

length: 14
size: few
D: TRBD1
V: TRBV29-1
J: TRBJ1-1
CDR3: CSAAIQGLNTEAFF
DNA: TGCAGCGCCGCCATACAGGGGCTGAACACTGAAGCTTTCTTT

length: 12
size: few
D: TRBD1
V: TRBV2
J: TRBJ2-4
CDR3: CASSPTGGSGSF
DNA: TGTGCCAGCAGTCCTACAGGGGGGTCGGGTAGCTTC

length: 13
size: NA
D: NA
V: TRBV30
J: TRBJ1-1
CDR3: CAWSPYSGAEAFF
DNA: TGTGCCTGGAGTCCCTACTCGGGAGCTGAAGCTTTCTTT

length: 17
size: NA
D: TRBD1
V: TRBV11-2
J: TRBJ1-6
CDR3: CASSSKRTGGDRVTLHF
DNA: TGTGCCAGCAGCAGTAAAAGGACAGGGGGCGACCGGGTCACCCTCCACTTT

length: 12
size: NA
D: NA
V: TRBV29-1
J: TRBJ1-1
CDR3: CSAGHPNTEAFF
DNA: TGCAGCGCGGGACACCCGAACACTGAAGCTTTCTTT

length: 12
size: NA
D: NA
V: TRBV29-1
J: TRBJ1-2
CDR3: CSAKDFNYGYTF
DNA: TGCAGCGCAAAAGATTTTAACTATGGCTACACCTTC

length: 15
size: once
D: NA
V: TRBV27
J: TRBJ2-7
CDR3: CASKLGWQGYYEQYF
DNA: TGTGCCAGCAAACTCGGGTGGCAGGGGTACTACGAGCAGTACTTC

length: 13
size: NA
D: NA
V: TRBV5-1
J: TRBJ1-2
CDR3: CASSLDINYGYTF
DNA: TGCGCCAGCAGCTTGGACATTAACTATGGCTACACCTTC

length: 13
size: few
D: TRBD1
V: TRBV29-1
J: TRBJ2-5
CDR3: CSVDGTGRETQYF
DNA: TGCAGCGTTGATGGGACAGGGAGGGAGACCCAGTACTTC

length: 14
size: NA
D: TRBD1
V: TRBV29-1
J: TRBJ2-5
CDR3: CSVGGQGAGETQYF
DNA: TGCAGCGTTGGAGGACAGGGGGCGGGGGAGACCCAGTACTTC

length: 11
size: few
D: NA
V: TRBV10-3
J: TRBJ2-3
CDR3: CAIMEIDTQYF
DNA: TGTGCCATCATGGAGATTGATACGCAGTATTTT

length: 15
size: once
D: TRBD1
V: TRBV6-5
J: TRBJ1-4
CDR3: CASSKDRATNEKLFF
DNA: TGTGCCAGCAGTAAAGACAGGGCAACTAATGAAAAACTGTTTTTT

length: 14
size: NA
D: TRBD1
V: TRBV28
J: TRBJ1-2
CDR3: CATTGQGSDYGYTF
DNA: TGTGCCACTACCGGACAGGGAAGTGACTATGGCTACACCTTC

length: 14
size: NA
D: NA
V: TRBV2
J: TRBJ1-1
CDR3: CASSEVRGRTEAFF
DNA: TGTGCCAGCAGTGAGGTCAGGGGAAGGACTGAAGCTTTCTTT